A selection of T cell receptor beta chains follows, all from one sample in a study of CD8+ T cells in alopecia areata. Data came from immunoSEQ multiplex PCR; TCRdb stores just in-frame clones and leaves some out. Of 150,000 to 200,000 clones listed, about 60% are singletons. Material: CD8+ T cells sorted from blood, obtained at week 24, from a patient treated with tofacitinib. The origin of the receptors is a human donor with alopecia areata. The CDR3 runs from the conserved cysteine through the conserved F or W. The D gene is left open where the match is weak. Expanded clones are given a class, and other clones once, few, many or no size at all.

TRBJ2-7,NA,TRBV29-1,NA,CSVVQRSLDAHEQYF,TGCAGCGTTGTGCAGAGGTCCCTCGACGCCCACGAGCAGTACTTC
TRBJ1-1,NA,TRBV25-1,NA,CASSVSFTEAFF,TGTGCCAGCAGTGTATCGTTCACTGAAGCTTTCTTT
TRBJ2-3,NA,TRBV13,NA,CASSPFRGTDTQYF,TGTGCCAGCAGCCCCTTTCGGGGCACAGATACGCAGTATTTT
TRBJ2-7,TRBD2,TRBV4-1,NA,CASSQVPGLAGYEQYF,TGCGCCAGCAGCCAAGTCCCCGGACTAGCGGGTTACGAGCAGTACTTC
TRBJ2-7,TRBD1,TRBV5-1,NA,CASSLQGQGDEQYF,TGCGCCAGCAGCCTGCAAGGACAGGGAGACGAGCAGTACTTC
TRBJ1-2,NA,TRBV25-1,NA,CASSANYGYTF,TGTGCCAGCAGTGCTAACTATGGCTACACCTTC
TRBJ2-2,NA,TRBV25-1,NA,CASRGAGELFF,TGTGCCAGCAGGGGGGCCGGGGAGCTGTTTTTT
TRBJ2-3,TRBD2,TRBV7-9,NA,CASRRLAGERDTQYF,TGTGCCAGCAGACGACTAGCGGGGGAGAGAGATACGCAGTATTTT
TRBJ2-6,NA,TRBV30,NA,CASTPTGANVLTF,TGTGCCTCAACGCCGACTGGGGCCAACGTCCTGACTTTC
TRBJ2-1,NA,TRBV7-2,NA,CASSPPGDEQFF,TGTGCCAGCAGCCCCCCAGGGGATGAGCAGTTCTTC
TRBJ2-2,NA,TRBV2,few,CASSHGNRVNTGELFF,TGTGCCAGCAGCCATGGGAACAGGGTGAACACCGGGGAGCTGTTTTTT
TRBJ2-3,NA,TRBV2,NA,CATWRAPTDTQYF,TGTGCCACTTGGAGGGCGCCCACAGATACGCAGTATTTT
TRBJ2-1,TRBD2,TRBV29-1,NA,CSVVLAGDFSYNEQFF,TGCAGTGTTGTACTAGCGGGGGATTTCTCCTACAATGAGCAGTTCTTC
TRBJ1-2,NA,TRBV7-6,NA,CASSFGGIYGYTF,TGTGCCAGCAGCTTCGGAGGGATCTATGGCTACACCTTC
TRBJ2-1,TRBD1,TRBV2,NA,CASIGTGGESYNEQFF,TGTGCCAGCATCGGAACAGGGGGCGAGTCCTACAATGAGCAGTTCTTC
TRBJ2-2,NA,TRBV30,NA,CAWFSSGELFF,TGTGCCTGGTTTAGTTCCGGGGAGCTGTTTTTT
TRBJ1-2,NA,TRBV29-1,NA,CSVVPGDHYGYTF,TGCAGCGTCGTACCAGGGGACCACTATGGCTACACCTTC
TRBJ1-6,NA,TRBV20-1,NA,CSARNVGPLHF,TGCAGTGCTAGGAACGTGGGGCCCCTCCACTTT
TRBJ2-7,NA,TRBV28,NA,CASSMWWGTYEQYF,TGTGCCAGCAGTATGTGGTGGGGCACCTACGAGCAGTACTTC
TRBJ2-2,TRBD1,TRBV4-2,NA,CASSVPGQTNTGELFF,TGTGCCAGCAGCGTCCCGGGACAGACGAACACCGGGGAGCTGTTTTTT
TRBJ2-5,TRBD2,TRBV6-5,NA,CASSYRGGDQETQYF,TGTGCCAGCAGTTATCGCGGGGGGGACCAAGAGACCCAGTACTTC